The next 18 T cell receptor beta chains were all read from a single sample in a study of T cells after yellow fever vaccination. TCRdb called the 5' RACE reads again in MiXCR, with one record for every CDR3 protein. The repertoire consists of around 360,000 distinct CDR3 sequences, with roughly 10% occurring once and the leading ten covering around 20%. The sample consisted of PBMCs, taken on the day of the first yellow fever vaccination. The receptors shown here come from a man between 18 and 35 years old who received the YFV17D yellow fever vaccine.

The V gene is TRBV5-1, the J gene TRBJ2-1; a possible D gene is TRBD2 (6 bases). The germline V gene has CDR1 SGHRS and CDR2 YFSETQ. With 2 bases removed from V and 6 bases from J, the gap between germline ends came to 15 bases. This CDR3 is built from 15 residues. CDR3 region: CASSFTGDWVNEQFF. In DNA, the CDR3 is TGCGCCAGCAGCTTTACGGGGGACTGGGTCAATGAGCAGTTCTTC.

The chain recombines TRBV12-3 or TRBV12-4 with TRBJ1-3; D possibly corresponds to TRBD1 (5 bases). V was trimmed by 2 bases and J by 3 bases, leaving 8 bases between them. This CDR3 comprises 14 residues. As DNA, the CDR3 is TGTGCCAGCAGTTTACAGGGCTTTGGAAACACCATATATTTT. As protein: CASSLQGFGNTIYF.

The chain uses TRBV9 and TRBJ2-3, with D possibly being TRBD2 (7 bases). The CDR3 length is 15 residues. The germline V gene has CDR1 SGDLS and CDR2 YYNGEE. Trimming shortened V by 3 bases and J by 4 bases, and 15 bases separated the two germline ends. In nucleotides, the CDR3 is TGTGCCAGCAGCGGAGGGAAGGGGGGGCCAGATACGCAGTATTTT. Translated: CASSGGKGGPDTQYF.

This chain uses TRBV20-1 with TRBJ2-7; D is uncertain. V was shortened by 1 base and J by 8 bases, with 9 bases between the two germline ends. From germline, CDR1 is DFQATT and CDR2 SNEGSKA (reference sequence). CDR3 length: 11 amino acids. CDR3 nucleotide sequence: TGCAGTGCTAGAGGCCCTAAGAAGCAGTACTTC. Protein: CSARGPKKQYF.

This clonotype occurred a few times. The chain joins TRBV30 to TRBJ1-4, with 8 bases fitting TRBD1. The CDR3 covers 15 residues. From germline, CDR1 is GTSNPN and CDR2 SVGIG (reference sequence). The V and J ends lost 2 bases and 7 bases, in that order; junction bases with no gene match: 9. CDR3 protein: CAWSMQGASGEKLFF. CDR3 nucleotides: TGTGCCTGGAGTATGCAGGGGGCATCGGGTGAAAAACTGTTTTTT.

The table lists this clonotype with a few counts. CDR3 in DNA: TGTGCCAGCAGCGTAGGCGATCCCGGGGAGCTGTTTTTT. Residues: CASSVGDPGELFF. The rearrangement uses TRBV9 and TRBJ2-2; unclear D gene. This CDR3 comprises 13 residues. V was pared by 0 bases and J by 6 bases, with 6 bases between. Germline loops: CDR1 SGDLS, CDR2 YYNGEE.

The table lists this clonotype with a few counts. The chain combines TRBV4-3 with TRBJ2-5, with TRBD2 as a possible D gene (7 bases). The ends were cut back, 4 bases at V and 1 base at J, with 25 bases in the middle. The germline V gene encodes CDR1 LGHNA and CDR2 YSLEER. The CDR3 is 19 residues long. The chain's CDR3 is CASSLKGGFRGVSQETQYF. In DNA, the CDR3 is TGCGCCAGCAGCCTAAAGGGGGGGTTCCGGGGGGTTTCCCAAGAGACCCAGTACTTC.

The genes are TRBV6-2 or TRBV6-3 and TRBJ2-2, with D perhaps TRBD1 (6 bases). The CDR3 extends over 15 amino acids. Germline V CDR1 and CDR2: MNHEY, SVGEGT. Trimming took 7 bases from V and 1 from J, leaving 13 bases between them. The CDR3 DNA follows: TGTGCCAGCACCCCAAGGGGGATGAACACCGGGGAGCTGTTTTTT. Encoded protein: CASTPRGMNTGELFF.

This clonotype was counted ten times or more. The chain recombines TRBV5-6 with TRBJ2-2, with D possibly TRBD1 on 5 matching bases. The length of the CDR3 is 12 residues. Germline loops: CDR1 SGHDT, CDR2 YYEEEE. The V end lost 4 bases, the J end lost 8 bases, and 9 bases lay between the germline ends. DNA for the CDR3: TGTGCCAGCAGCCCCAGGGTAGGGGAGCTGTTTTTT. It translates to CASSPRVGELFF.

This clonotype was seen many times. J is TRBJ2-1 and V is TRBV7-9; tentative D call: TRBD2 (5 bases). This CDR3 is built from 12 residues. Trimming removed 8 bases from V and 6 bases from J, with 11 bases in between. The germline V gene encodes CDR1 SEHNR and CDR2 FQNEAQ (reference sequence). This chain's CDR3 is CASSSRGNEQFF. In DNA, the CDR3 is TGTGCCAGCTCTTCCCGGGGCAATGAGCAGTTCTTC.

Notes on this clonotype: Relative to the germline gene, one junction end is altered; a read error may explain this. The chain employs TRBV7-2 and TRBJ1-2; D gene unclear. CDR3 length: 15 amino acids. The germline gives CDR1 SGHTA, CDR2 FQGNSA. Here the CDR3 reads CASSFAGTRGHGYIF. DNA for the CDR3: TGTGCCAGCAGCTTCGCAGGCACGCGAGGGCATGGCTACATCTTC.

This clonotype was seen only a few times. The chain uses TRBV4-2 and TRBJ2-5, with D possibly TRBD1 on 5 matching bases. In germline, CDR1 is LGHNA, CDR2 YNFKEQ. The V end was cut by 1 base, the J end by 5 bases, with 14 bases between. CDR3 length equals 15 residues. The CDR3 DNA sequence: TGTGCCAGCAGCCAAGGGGGCCCAGGGCGGGAGACCCAGTACTTC. Protein product: CASSQGGPGRETQYF.

This clonotype was counted a few times. The chain carries TRBV6-2 or TRBV6-3 and TRBJ2-3; 7 nucleotides match TRBD1. CDR1 MNHEY and CDR2 SVGEGT come from the germline V gene. The CDR3 runs 16 residues. Trimming cost V 5 bases and J 10 bases; bases outside gene matches: 18. The DNA of the CDR3 is TGTGCCAGCAGTCCCGGGACAGTCCCAGGATTCGAGGCGCAGTATTTT. It is translated as CASSPGTVPGFEAQYF.

This clonotype appeared a few times. The chain carries TRBV20-1 and TRBJ1-6, with 9 bases aligning to TRBD1. Per germline, CDR1 DFQATT and CDR2 SNEGSKA (reference sequence). With 0 bases clipped from V and 9 bases from J, the junction kept 6 bases outside the gene matches. There are 15 residues in the CDR3. The CDR3 nucleotides read TGCAGTGCTAGAGACGCCGGGACAGGGTTTTCACCCCTCCACTTT. This translates into CSARDAGTGFSPLHF.

This sequence joins TRBV5-1 and TRBJ1-1, with unresolved D. Looked up from germline, CDR1 is SGHRS and CDR2 is YFSETQ. The CDR3 totals 11 residues. V was pared by 2 bases and J by 6 bases, with 5 bases between. DNA for the CDR3: TGCGCCAGCAGCTTCGAGTCTGAAGCTTTCTTT. Amino acids: CASSFESEAFF.

The CDR3, as DNA: TGTGCCACCCGACTAGCGGGTACCTACGAGCAGTACTTC. It is translated as CATRLAGTYEQYF. This chain joins TRBV28 and TRBJ2-7, with 10 bases matching TRBD2. CDR1 is MDHEN, CDR2 SYDVKM, per germline. This CDR3 region has 13 residues. V lost 10 bases, J lost 2 bases, and 5 bases stayed unmatched.

The chain joins TRBV6-4 to TRBJ2-7; 9 bases match TRBD1. Germline V lookup: CDR1 MRHNA, CDR2 SNTAGT. This CDR3 spans 14 amino acids. The V gene end was trimmed by 7 bases and the J gene end by 5 bases; junction bases not matched to a gene: 9. The chain's CDR3 is CASTSQGAPHEQYF. Written as DNA, the CDR3 is TGTGCCAGCACGTCACAGGGGGCCCCCCACGAGCAGTACTTC.

This clonotype was detected a few times. V and J are TRBV18 and TRBJ2-7; no clear D gene. With 6 bases removed from V and 5 bases from J, the gap between germline ends came to 14 bases. Looked up from germline, CDR1 is KGHSH and CDR2 is LQKENI. The CDR3 spans 13 residues. CDR3 loop: CASSPYSLHEQYF. DNA of the CDR3: TGTGCCAGCTCCCCCTACAGCCTCCACGAGCAGTACTTC.